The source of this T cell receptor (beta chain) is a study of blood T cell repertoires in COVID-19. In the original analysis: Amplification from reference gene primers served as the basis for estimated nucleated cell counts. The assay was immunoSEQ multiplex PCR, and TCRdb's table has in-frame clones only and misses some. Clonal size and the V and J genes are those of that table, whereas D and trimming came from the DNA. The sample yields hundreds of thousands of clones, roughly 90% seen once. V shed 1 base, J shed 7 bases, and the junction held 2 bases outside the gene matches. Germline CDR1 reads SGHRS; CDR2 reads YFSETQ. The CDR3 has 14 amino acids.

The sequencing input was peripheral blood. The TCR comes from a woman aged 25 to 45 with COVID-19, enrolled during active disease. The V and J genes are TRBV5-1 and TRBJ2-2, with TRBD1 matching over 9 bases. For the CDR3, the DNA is TGCGCCAGCAGCTTGAGACAGGGGGTCGGGGAGCTGTTTTTT. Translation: CASSLRQGVGELFF.